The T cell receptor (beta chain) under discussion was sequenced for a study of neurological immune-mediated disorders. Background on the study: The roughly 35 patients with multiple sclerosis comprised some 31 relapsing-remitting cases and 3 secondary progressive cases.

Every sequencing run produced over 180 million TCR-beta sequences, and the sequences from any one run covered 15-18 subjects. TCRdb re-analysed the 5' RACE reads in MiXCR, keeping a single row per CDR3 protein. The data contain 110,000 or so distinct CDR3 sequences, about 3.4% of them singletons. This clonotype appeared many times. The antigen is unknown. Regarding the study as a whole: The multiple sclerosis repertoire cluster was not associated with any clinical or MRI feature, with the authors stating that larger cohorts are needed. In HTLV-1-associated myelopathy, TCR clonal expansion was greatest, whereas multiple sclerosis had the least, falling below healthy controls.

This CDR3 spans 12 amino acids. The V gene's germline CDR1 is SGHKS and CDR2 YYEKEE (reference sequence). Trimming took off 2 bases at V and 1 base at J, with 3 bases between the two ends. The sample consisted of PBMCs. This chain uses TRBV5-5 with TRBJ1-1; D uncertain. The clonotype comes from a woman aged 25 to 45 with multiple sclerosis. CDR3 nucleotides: TGTGCCAGCAGCTTCTGGAACACTGAAGCTTTCTTT. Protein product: CASSFWNTEAFF.